Listed below are T cell receptor beta chains from one sample, sequenced in a study of response to subunit inactivated influenza vaccine. TCRdb re-derived calls from the RT-PCR reads in MiXCR, one entry per CDR3 protein. Among more than 400,000 distinct CDR3 sequences listed, around 9.9% were seen once. The sequencing used PBMCs from blood, collected around seven weeks after vaccination. These receptors came from a man in his forties or fifties who received an inactivated influenza vaccine. CDR3s include the opening cysteine and the closing phenylalanine or tryptophan. D genes are given only for firm matches. Clone sizes are given selectively: once, few, many, or a class where the clone is expanded.

CDR3 DNA	CDR3 protein	clone size	V gene	D gene	J gene
TGCGCCAGCAGCCAGGGACTAGCGGGGGTTGGTGATACGCAGTATTTT	CASSQGLAGVGDTQYF	-	TRBV4-3	TRBD2	TRBJ2-3
TGCAGCGTTTCAGAGTATAGCAATCAGCCCCAGCATTTT	CSVSEYSNQPQHF	many	TRBV29-1	-	TRBJ1-5
TGTGCCATCAGACGACCCTACCAGAACACTGAAGCTTTCTTT	CAIRRPYQNTEAFF	few	TRBV10-3	-	TRBJ1-1
TGCAGTGCTTTCTCCGGGGCTAGCGTCCCCTACGAGCAGTACTTC	CSAFSGASVPYEQYF	-	TRBV20-1	-	TRBJ2-7
TGTGCCAGTAGTTCAGACTGGGGCACAGATACGCAGTATTTT	CASSSDWGTDTQYF	once	TRBV19	-	TRBJ2-3
TGCGCCAGCAGCTTTACAGACAGCGCAGCCTACGAGCAGTACTTC	CASSFTDSAAYEQYF	many	TRBV5-1	-	TRBJ2-7
TGTGCCAGCAGCCGACTAAACAGGGAAATGGATACGCAGTATTTT	CASSRLNREMDTQYF	-	TRBV4-2	-	TRBJ2-3
TGTGCCAGCAGCGATCAGGGAGAGACCCAGTACTTC	CASSDQGETQYF	-	TRBV5-6	-	TRBJ2-5
TGTGCCAGCAGCCGTGGGACTAGCCTAGGCCAAGAGACCCAGTACTTC	CASSRGTSLGQETQYF	many	TRBV7-9	TRBD2	TRBJ2-5
TGTGCCTGCAGTTTAGTAGCGGCTGGAAACACCATATATTTT	CACSLVAAGNTIYF	-	TRBV12-3/TRBV12-4	-	TRBJ1-3
TGTGCCAGCAGACCTGGGACAGGGGGCTTCGATGAGCAGTTCTTC	CASRPGTGGFDEQFF	few	TRBV6-2/TRBV6-3	TRBD1	TRBJ2-1
TGCGCCAGCAGCCAAGATCACAGCTATACCCGCGGGAACACCGGGGAGCTGTTTTTT	CASSQDHSYTRGNTGELFF	many	TRBV4-3	-	TRBJ2-2
TGCAGTGCTCTTCCGGGACCCTCGTCCTACGAGCAGTACTTC	CSALPGPSSYEQYF	-	TRBV20-1	-	TRBJ2-7
TGTGCCAGCAGCCAAGCCCAGTATCGGAATGAGCAGTTCTTC	CASSQAQYRNEQFF	-	TRBV4-2	-	TRBJ2-1
TGCAGCGTCAGGGACAGTTCCTACAATGAGCAGTTCTTC	CSVRDSSYNEQFF	few	TRBV29-1	TRBD1	TRBJ2-1
TGTGCCAGCAGTTTATCCGGGACAGTTACCTACGAGCAGTACTTC	CASSLSGTVTYEQYF	few	TRBV12-3/TRBV12-4	TRBD1	TRBJ2-7